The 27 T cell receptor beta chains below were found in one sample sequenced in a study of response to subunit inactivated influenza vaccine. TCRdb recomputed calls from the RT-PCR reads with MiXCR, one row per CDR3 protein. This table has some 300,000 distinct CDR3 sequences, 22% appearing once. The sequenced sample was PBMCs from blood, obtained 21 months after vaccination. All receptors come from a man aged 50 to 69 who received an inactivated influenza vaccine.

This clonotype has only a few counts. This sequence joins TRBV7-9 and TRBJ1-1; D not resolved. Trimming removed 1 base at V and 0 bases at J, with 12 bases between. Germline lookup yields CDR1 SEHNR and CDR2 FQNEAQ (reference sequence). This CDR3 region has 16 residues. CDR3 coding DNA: TGTGCCAGCAGCTTAGGATTCCGGGCCATGAACACTGAAGCTTTCTTT. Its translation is CASSLGFRAMNTEAFF.

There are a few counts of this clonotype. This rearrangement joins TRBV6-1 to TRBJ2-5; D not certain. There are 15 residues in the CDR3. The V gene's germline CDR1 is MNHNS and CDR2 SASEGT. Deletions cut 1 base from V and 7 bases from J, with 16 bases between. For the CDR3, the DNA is TGTGCCAGCAGTGAAGAGGTCGTTGGGGTCGGGACCCAGTACTTC. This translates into CASSEEVVGVGTQYF.

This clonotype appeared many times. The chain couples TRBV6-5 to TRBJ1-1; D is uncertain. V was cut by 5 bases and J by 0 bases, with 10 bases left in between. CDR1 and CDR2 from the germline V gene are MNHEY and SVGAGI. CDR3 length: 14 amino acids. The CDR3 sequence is CASSNGVLNTEAFF. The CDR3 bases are TGTGCCAGCAGTAACGGGGTTCTGAACACTGAAGCTTTCTTT.

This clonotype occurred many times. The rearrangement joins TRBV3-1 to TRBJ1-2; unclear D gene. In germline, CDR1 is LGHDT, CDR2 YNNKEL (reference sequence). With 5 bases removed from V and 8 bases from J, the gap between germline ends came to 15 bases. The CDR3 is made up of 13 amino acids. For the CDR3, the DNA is TGTGCCAGCAGCTCCAAGAGGCACGGGGGCTACACCTTC. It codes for CASSSKRHGGYTF. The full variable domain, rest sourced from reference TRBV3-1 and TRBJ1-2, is DTAVSQTPKYLVTQMGNDKSIKCEQNLGHDTMYWYKQDSKKFLKIMFSYNNKELIINETVPNRFSPKSPDKAHLNLHINSLELGDSAVYFCASSSKRHGGYTFGSGTRLTVV.

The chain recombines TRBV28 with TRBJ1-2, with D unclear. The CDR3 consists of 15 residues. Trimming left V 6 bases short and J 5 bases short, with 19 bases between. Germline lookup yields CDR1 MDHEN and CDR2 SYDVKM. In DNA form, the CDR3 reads TGTGCCAGCAGCCCCTTGGGGAGGGATGGGTATGGCTACACCTTC. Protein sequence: CASSPLGRDGYGYTF.

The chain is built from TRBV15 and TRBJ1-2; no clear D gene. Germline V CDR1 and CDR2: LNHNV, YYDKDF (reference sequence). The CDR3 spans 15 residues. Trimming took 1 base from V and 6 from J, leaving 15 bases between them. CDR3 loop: CATSRVGRWRDGYTF. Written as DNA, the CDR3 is TGTGCCACCAGCAGAGTGGGCAGGTGGAGGGATGGCTACACCTTC.

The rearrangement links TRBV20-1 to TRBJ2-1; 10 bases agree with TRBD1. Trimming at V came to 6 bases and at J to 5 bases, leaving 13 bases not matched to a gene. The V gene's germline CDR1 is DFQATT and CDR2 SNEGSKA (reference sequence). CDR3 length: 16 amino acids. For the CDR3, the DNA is TGCAGTGCCCAGCCCCTCGGACAGGGGGTACACAATGAGCAGTTCTTC. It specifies CSAQPLGQGVHNEQFF.

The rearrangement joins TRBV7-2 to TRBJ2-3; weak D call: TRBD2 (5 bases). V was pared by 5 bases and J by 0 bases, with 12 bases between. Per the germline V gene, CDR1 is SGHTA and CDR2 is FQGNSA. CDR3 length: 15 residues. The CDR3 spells CASSTRAVSTDTQYF. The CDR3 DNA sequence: TGTGCCAGCAGCACCCGAGCGGTTAGCACAGATACGCAGTATTTT.

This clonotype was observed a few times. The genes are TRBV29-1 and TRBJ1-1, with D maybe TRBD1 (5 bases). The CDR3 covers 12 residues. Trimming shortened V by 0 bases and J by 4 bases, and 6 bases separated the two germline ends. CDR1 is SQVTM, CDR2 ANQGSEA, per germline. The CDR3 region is CSVEEGGTEAFF. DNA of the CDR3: TGCAGCGTTGAAGAGGGGGGCACTGAAGCTTTCTTT.

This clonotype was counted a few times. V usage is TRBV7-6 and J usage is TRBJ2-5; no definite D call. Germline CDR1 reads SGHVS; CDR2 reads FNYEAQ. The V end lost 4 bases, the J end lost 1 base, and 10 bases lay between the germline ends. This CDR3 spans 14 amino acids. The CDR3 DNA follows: TGTGCCAGCAGCTATCAAAACTCCCAAGAGACCCAGTACTTC. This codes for CASSYQNSQETQYF.

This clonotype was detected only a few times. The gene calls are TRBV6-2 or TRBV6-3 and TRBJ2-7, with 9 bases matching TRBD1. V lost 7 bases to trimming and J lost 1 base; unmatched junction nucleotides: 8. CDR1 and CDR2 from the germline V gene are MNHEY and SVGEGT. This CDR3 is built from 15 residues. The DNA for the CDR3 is TGTGCCAGCACCGACAGGGGGGAGGATTCCTACGAGCAGTACTTC. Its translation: CASTDRGEDSYEQYF.

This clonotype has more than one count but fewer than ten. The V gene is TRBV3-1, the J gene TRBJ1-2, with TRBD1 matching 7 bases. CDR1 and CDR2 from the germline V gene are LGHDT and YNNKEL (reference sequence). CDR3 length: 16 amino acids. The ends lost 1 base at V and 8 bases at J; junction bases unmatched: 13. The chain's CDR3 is CASSQGQGRNVRGYTF. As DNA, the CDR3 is TGTGCCAGCAGCCAAGGACAGGGCCGGAATGTTAGGGGCTACACCTTC.

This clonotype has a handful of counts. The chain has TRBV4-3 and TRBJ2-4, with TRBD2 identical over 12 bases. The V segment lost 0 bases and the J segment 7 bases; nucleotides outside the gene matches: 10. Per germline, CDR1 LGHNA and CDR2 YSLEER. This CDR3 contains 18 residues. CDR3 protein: CASSQDRTLAGGRNIQYF. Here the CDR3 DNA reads TGCGCCAGCAGCCAAGATCGAACACTAGCGGGGGGCAGGAACATTCAGTACTTC.

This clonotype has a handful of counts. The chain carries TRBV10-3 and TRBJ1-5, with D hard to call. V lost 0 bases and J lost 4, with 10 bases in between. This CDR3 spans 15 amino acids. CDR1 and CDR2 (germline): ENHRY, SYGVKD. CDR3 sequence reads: CAISESGNLNQPQHF. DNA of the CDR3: TGTGCCATCAGTGAGTCTGGAAACCTGAATCAGCCCCAGCATTTT.

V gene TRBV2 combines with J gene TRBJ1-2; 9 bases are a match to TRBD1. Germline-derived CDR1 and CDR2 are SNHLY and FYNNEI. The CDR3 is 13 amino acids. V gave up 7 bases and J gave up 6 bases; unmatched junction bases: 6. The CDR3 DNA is TGTGCCAGCACCCCGGGGACAGGGCATGGCTACACCTTC. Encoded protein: CASTPGTGHGYTF. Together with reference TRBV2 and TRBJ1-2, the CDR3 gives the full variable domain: EPEVTQTPSHQVTQMGQEVILRCVPISNHLYFYWYRQILGQKVEFLVSFYNNEISEKSEIFDDQFSVERPDGSNFTLKIRSTKLEDSAMYFCASTPGTGHGYTFGSGTRLTVV.

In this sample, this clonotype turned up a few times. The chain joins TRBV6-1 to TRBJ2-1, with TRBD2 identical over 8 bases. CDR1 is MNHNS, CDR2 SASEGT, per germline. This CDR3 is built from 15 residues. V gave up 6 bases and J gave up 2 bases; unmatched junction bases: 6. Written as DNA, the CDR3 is TGTGCCAGCAGCGGAACTAGCGGAACCTACAATGAGCAGTTCTTC. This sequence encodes CASSGTSGTYNEQFF.

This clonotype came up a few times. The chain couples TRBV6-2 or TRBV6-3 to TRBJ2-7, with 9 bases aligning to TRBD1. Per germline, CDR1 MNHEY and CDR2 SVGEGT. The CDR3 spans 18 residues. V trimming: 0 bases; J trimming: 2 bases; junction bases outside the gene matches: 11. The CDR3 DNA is TGTGCCAGCAGTTACTCGACGGCACAGGGGGCGAGCGCCTACGAGCAGTACTTC. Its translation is CASSYSTAQGASAYEQYF.

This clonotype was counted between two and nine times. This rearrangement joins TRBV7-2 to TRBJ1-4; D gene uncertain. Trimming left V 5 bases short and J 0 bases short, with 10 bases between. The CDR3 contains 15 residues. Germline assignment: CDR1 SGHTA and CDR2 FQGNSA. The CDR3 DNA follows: TGTGCCAGCAGCACCAGACATGCAACTAATGAAAAACTGTTTTTT. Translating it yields CASSTRHATNEKLFF.

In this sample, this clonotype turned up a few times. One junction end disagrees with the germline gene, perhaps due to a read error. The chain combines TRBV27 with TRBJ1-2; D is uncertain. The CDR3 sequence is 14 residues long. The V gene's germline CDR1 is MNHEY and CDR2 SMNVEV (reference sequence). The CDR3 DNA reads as TGTGCCAGCAGTCTCGGGGTTGGGGTTTATGACTACACCTTC. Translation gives CASSLGVGVYDYTF.

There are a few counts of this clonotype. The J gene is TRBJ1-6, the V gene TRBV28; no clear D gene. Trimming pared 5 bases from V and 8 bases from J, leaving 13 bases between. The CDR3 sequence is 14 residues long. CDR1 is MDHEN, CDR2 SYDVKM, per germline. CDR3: CASSVNSGHSPLHF. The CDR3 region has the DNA TGTGCCAGCAGTGTTAACTCAGGACATTCACCCCTCCACTTT.

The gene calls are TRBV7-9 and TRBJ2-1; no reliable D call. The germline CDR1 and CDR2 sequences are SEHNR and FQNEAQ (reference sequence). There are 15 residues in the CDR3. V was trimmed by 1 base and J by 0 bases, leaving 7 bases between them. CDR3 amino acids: CASSLGTPSYNEQFF. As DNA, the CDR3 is TGTGCCAGCAGCTTAGGGACGCCCTCCTACAATGAGCAGTTCTTC.

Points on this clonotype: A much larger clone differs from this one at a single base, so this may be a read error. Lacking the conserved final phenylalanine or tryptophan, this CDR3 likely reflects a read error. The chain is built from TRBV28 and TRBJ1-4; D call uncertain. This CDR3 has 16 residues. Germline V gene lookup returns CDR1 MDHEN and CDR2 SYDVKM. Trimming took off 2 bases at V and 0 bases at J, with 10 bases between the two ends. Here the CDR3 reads CASSLRIDATNEKLFC. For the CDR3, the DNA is TGTGCCAGCAGTTTAAGAATTGATGCAACTAATGAAAAACTGTTTTGT.

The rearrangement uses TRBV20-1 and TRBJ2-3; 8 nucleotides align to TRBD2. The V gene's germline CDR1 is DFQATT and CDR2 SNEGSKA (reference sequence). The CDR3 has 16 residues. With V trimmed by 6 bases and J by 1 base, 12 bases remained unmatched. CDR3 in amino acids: CSAEVAGTSGTDTQYF. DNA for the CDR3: TGCAGTGCAGAAGTTGCCGGGACTAGTGGCACAGATACGCAGTATTTT.

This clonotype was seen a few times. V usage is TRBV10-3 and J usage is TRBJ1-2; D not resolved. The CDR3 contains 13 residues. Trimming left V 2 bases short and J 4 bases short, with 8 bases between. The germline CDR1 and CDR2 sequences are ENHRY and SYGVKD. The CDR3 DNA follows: TGTGCCATCAGTGAGGGGCAGCTCTATGGCTACACCTTC. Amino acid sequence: CAISEGQLYGYTF.

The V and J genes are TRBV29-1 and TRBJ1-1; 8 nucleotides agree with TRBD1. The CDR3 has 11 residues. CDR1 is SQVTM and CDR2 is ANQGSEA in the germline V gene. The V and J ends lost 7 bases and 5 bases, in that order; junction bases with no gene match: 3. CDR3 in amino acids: CSARDRTEAFF. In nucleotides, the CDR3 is TGCAGCGCCAGGGACAGGACTGAAGCTTTCTTT. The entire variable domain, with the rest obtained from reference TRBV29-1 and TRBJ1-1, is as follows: SAVISQKPSRDICQRGTSLTIQCQVDSQVTMMFWYRQQPGQSLTLIATANQGSEATYESGFVIDKFPISRPNLTFSTLTVSNMSPEDSSIYLCSARDRTEAFFGQGTRLTVV.

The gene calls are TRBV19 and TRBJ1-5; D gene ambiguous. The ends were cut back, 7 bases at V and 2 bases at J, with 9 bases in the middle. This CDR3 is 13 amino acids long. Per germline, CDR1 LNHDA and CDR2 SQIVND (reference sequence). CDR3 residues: CASTHRGNQPQHF. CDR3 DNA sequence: TGTGCCAGTACCCACCGGGGCAATCAGCCCCAGCATTTT.

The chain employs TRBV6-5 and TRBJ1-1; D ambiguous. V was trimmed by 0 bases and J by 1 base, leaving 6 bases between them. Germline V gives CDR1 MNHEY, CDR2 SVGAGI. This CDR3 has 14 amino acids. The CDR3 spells CASSYSKGNTEAFF. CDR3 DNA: TGTGCCAGCAGTTACTCTAAGGGGAACACTGAAGCTTTCTTT.